These T cell receptor beta chains were read from a single sample in a study of metastatic and nonmetastatic thyroid tumors. TCRdb reprocessed the PCR reads via MiXCR. Of some 21,000 clones listed, approximately 23% are singletons. Specimen: tumor tissue. Receptors were obtained from a female donor with papillary thyroid cancer or a benign thyroid nodule (not recorded which). Some clones in this sample may be carry-over from other donors' samples. CDR3s include the opening cysteine and the closing phenylalanine or tryptophan. Each record gives: V gene, clone size, D gene, J gene, CDR3 DNA, CDR3 protein. The D gene is left open where the match is weak. Only part of the rows carry a size: once, few, many, or a class if the clone is expanded.

TRBV5-4,many,TRBD1,TRBJ2-7,TGTGCCAGCAGCTGGGACAGAAACTACGAGCAGTACTTC,CASSWDRNYEQYF
TRBV12-5,medium-sized,TRBD1,TRBJ1-1,TGTGCTAGTGGTCCCGGAACAGGGGTGGGGACTGAAGCTTTCTTT,CASGPGTGVGTEAFF
TRBV7-3,few,-,TRBJ2-2,TGTGCCAGCAGCTTAATGAACGGGGAGCTGTTTTTT,CASSLMNGELFF
TRBV6-5,-,-,TRBJ2-7,TGTGCCAGCAGTTACTCGGAGCAGGGGGGATACGAGCAGTACTTC,CASSYSEQGGYEQYF
TRBV11-2,-,TRBD1,TRBJ2-7,TGTGCCAGCACCCCAAGTCTCGGGACAGGGGATTGTGAGCAGTACTTC,CASTPSLGTGDCEQYF
TRBV4-3,-,-,TRBJ2-6,TGCGCCAGCGGCCAAGATCACAGCTCTGGGGCCAACGTCCTGACTTTC,CASGQDHSSGANVLTF
TRBV11-2,many,TRBD2,TRBJ2-1,TGTGCCAGCAGCTCCCGGGGTAGCGGGAGGGCCCAAGGTGAGCAGTTCTTC,CASSSRGSGRAQGEQFF
TRBV11-1,-,TRBD1,TRBJ1-1,TGTGCCAGCAGCCCCCCAGCCCGACTGACAGGGAGGGATGAAGCTTTCTTT,CASSPPARLTGRDEAFF
TRBV2,-,-,TRBJ2-2,TGTGCCAGCAGTGTCGACCGGCTCCCAGTCACCTGTGAGCTGTTTTTT,CASSVDRLPVTCELFF
TRBV6-1,-,TRBD2,TRBJ2-1,TGTGCCAGCAGCGTAGCGGGAGAGGGCAATGAGCAGTTCTTC,CASSVAGEGNEQFF
TRBV6-1,few,-,TRBJ2-1,TGTGCCAGCAGTCAACTCCGGGACTTCAGTGAGCAGTTCTTC,CASSQLRDFSEQFF
TRBV3-1,many,TRBD2,TRBJ2-7,TGTGCCAGCACCCAGGTTGGGACTAGCGGGACCTACGAGCAGTACTTC,CASTQVGTSGTYEQYF
TRBV12-3/TRBV12-4,few,-,TRBJ1-1,TGTGCCAGCAGTTCAACAGGTCGGAACACTGAAGCTTTCTTT,CASSSTGRNTEAFF
TRBV12-3/TRBV12-4,-,TRBD1,TRBJ1-5,TGTGCCAGCAGCCGACAGGGGTTCCAGCCCCAGCATTTT,CASSRQGFQPQHF
TRBV20-1,-,-,TRBJ2-7,TGCAGTGCTAGGGGCGGTATCTACGAGCAGTACTTC,CSARGGIYEQYF
TRBV5-7,medium-sized,TRBD1,TRBJ2-7,TGTGCCAGCAGCAACCAAGGACAGGGGGCCTACGAGCAGTACTTC,CASSNQGQGAYEQYF
TRBV5-4,many,-,TRBJ1-2,TGTGCCAGCAGCTTGGACACTTGGTATGGCTACACCTTC,CASSLDTWYGYTF
TRBV24-1,many,TRBD2,TRBJ2-3,TGTGCCAGCAGCGGGAGAAGGGTCACAGATACGCAGTATTTT,CASSGRRVTDTQYF
TRBV12-3/TRBV12-4,many,TRBD2,TRBJ2-1,TGTGCCAGCAGGTTAGCGGGAGGAGAGAATGAGCAGTTCTTC,CASRLAGGENEQFF
TRBV7-8,many,-,TRBJ2-7,TGTGCCAGCAGCTTAGGTTTTCAGGTTACCTACGAGCAGTACTTC,CASSLGFQVTYEQYF
TRBV12-3/TRBV12-4,few,-,TRBJ2-3,TGTGCCAGCAGCATTACAGCGGGCACAGATACGCAGTATTTT,CASSITAGTDTQYF
TRBV19,few,TRBD2,TRBJ2-1,TGTGCCAGTAGCCACCGGGGTAGCGGGAGATACAATGAGCAGTTCTTC,CASSHRGSGRYNEQFF
TRBV4-3,few,TRBD2,TRBJ2-5,TGCGCCAGCAGCCAAACTATTTTAGCGGGATCTCAAGAGACCCAGTACTTC,CASSQTILAGSQETQYF
TRBV4-3,medium-sized,TRBD2,TRBJ2-7,TGCGCCAGCAGCCAAGCCTTACTAGCGGAGCTCTCCTACGAGCAGTACTTC,CASSQALLAELSYEQYF
TRBV18,few,TRBD2,TRBJ2-1,TGTGCCAGCTCACCTGGACTAGCCTCCTACAATGAGCAGTTCTTC,CASSPGLASYNEQFF
TRBV5-5,-,TRBD1,TRBJ2-5,TGTGCCAGCAGCTTGTTGACAGGGGGGACCCAGTACTTC,CASSLLTGGTQYF
TRBV6-5,few,-,TRBJ1-5,TGTGCCAGCAGTCACAGGGACGATCAGCCCCAGCATTTT,CASSHRDDQPQHF
TRBV7-9,-,-,TRBJ2-7,TGTGCCAGCAGCTCCGGGACTCACGCCGGCGAGCAGTACTTC,CASSSGTHAGEQYF
TRBV7-8,many,-,TRBJ2-3,TGTGCCAGCAGCTCCCGGGCCCTGAAGGATACGCAGTATTTT,CASSSRALKDTQYF
TRBV11-3,-,-,TRBJ1-1,TGTGCCAGCAGCTCGAGTAACATGAACACTGAAGCTTTCTTT,CASSSSNMNTEAFF
TRBV11-2,few,TRBD1,TRBJ2-2,TGTGCCAGCATCCTCACAGGGGGCCGGAACACCGGGGAGTTGTTTTTT,CASILTGGRNTGELFF
TRBV6-1,many,TRBD2,TRBJ2-1,TGTGCCAGCAGTGAAAGAGCGGGAGAATACAATGAGCAGTTCTTC,CASSERAGEYNEQFF
TRBV6-5,many,-,TRBJ2-1,TGTGCCAGCAGTTACGGAGACAGTGAGCAGTTCTTC,CASSYGDSEQFF
TRBV6-2/TRBV6-3,-,-,TRBJ2-1,TGTGCCAGCAGTTACTCCAGGGGCAACAATGAGCAGTTCTTC,CASSYSRGNNEQFF
TRBV2,-,TRBD2,TRBJ2-7,TGTGCCAGCACCAGCGGGAGGGTAGCCCCTGGCGAGCAGTACTTC,CASTSGRVAPGEQYF
TRBV4-2,-,TRBD2,TRBJ2-5,TGTGCCAGCAGCCAAGGGACTAGCGGGGGGGCGGAGACCCAGTACTTC,CASSQGTSGGAETQYF
TRBV19,many,-,TRBJ1-1,TGTGCCAGTAGTACCATGGGGGTGAACACTGAAGCTTTCTTT,CASSTMGVNTEAFF
TRBV28,-,TRBD2,TRBJ2-2,TGTGCCAGCAGTTTACGTCGCGGGAGCGCCGGGGAGCTGTTTTTT,CASSLRRGSAGELFF
TRBV5-1,few,-,TRBJ1-1,TGCGCCAGCAGCTGGGGGACCTACCAAGCTGAAGCTTTCTTT,CASSWGTYQAEAFF
TRBV20-1,few,-,TRBJ2-7,TGCAGTGCTAGAGATCTCGGGCGGCACTCCTACGAGCAGTACTTC,CSARDLGRHSYEQYF
TRBV12-3/TRBV12-4,few,TRBD1,TRBJ1-1,TGTGCCAGCACCTCGACAGGGGAGGGCACTGAAGCTTTCTTT,CASTSTGEGTEAFF
TRBV7-8,many,TRBD2,TRBJ2-1,TGTGCCAGCAGCGCGACTAGCGGGAGTATCGGAGAGCAGTTCTTC,CASSATSGSIGEQFF
TRBV28,few,TRBD2,TRBJ2-5,TGTGCCAGCAGCTACGGAGCGGGAGGGCCACGAGAGACCCAGTACTTC,CASSYGAGGPRETQYF